This TCR beta chain was captured in a study of control samples from healthy donors and cancer patients. CDR1 and CDR2 (germline): SGHNT, YENEEA. The CDR3 consists of 13 residues. Trimming left V 5 bases short and J 5 bases short, with 12 bases between. Using immunoSEQ multiplex PCR, the repertoire was profiled, and TCRdb retains in-frame clones only, with some absent. The table has about 120,000 clones, about 89% seen once. Sequenced input: blood. The TCR originated in a young woman in good health. The chain combines TRBV11-3 with TRBJ1-1; D is possibly TRBD1 (5 bases). CDR3 region: CASSPHWGTEAFF. The CDR3 nucleotides are TGTGCCAGCAGCCCGCACTGGGGGACTGAAGCTTTCTTT.